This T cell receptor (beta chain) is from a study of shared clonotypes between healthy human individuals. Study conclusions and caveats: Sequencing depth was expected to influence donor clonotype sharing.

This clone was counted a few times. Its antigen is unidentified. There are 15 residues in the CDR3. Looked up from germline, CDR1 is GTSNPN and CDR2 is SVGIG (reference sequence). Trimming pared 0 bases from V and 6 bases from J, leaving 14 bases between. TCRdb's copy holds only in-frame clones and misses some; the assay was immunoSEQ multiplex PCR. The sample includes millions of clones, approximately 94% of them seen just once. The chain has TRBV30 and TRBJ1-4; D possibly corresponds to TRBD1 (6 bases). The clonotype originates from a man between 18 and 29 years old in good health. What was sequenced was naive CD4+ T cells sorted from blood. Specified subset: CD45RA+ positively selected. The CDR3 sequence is CAWSVTSRTDEKLFF. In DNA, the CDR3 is TGTGCCTGGAGTGTAACCTCCCGGACAGATGAAAAACTGTTTTTT. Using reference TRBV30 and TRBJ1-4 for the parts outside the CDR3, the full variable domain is SQTIHQWPATLVQPVGSPLSLECTVEGTSNPNLYWYRQAAGRGLQLLFYSVGIGQISSEVPQNLSASRPQDRQFILSSKKLLLSDSGFYLCAWSVTSRTDEKLFFGSGTQLSVL.